One sample yielded the 28 T cell receptor beta chains listed below, sequenced in a study of T-cell memory formation after mild COVID-19. Using its own MiXCR run on the 5' RACE reads, TCRdb lists one record per CDR3 protein. This sample has a few hundred thousand distinct CDR3 sequences, with 20% to 25% found just once. The sample comprised PBMCs or a T cell subset sorted from them (not recorded which). Every receptor here comes from a man younger than 30 who had mild COVID-19 (a few samples of this study predate the infection). Cell type and time point are not known.

The rearrangement links TRBV5-1 to TRBJ2-7; 7 nucleotides match TRBD1. Losses at the gene ends were 2 bases for V and 7 bases for J; bases not matched to a gene: 9. Germline-derived CDR1 and CDR2 are SGHRS and YFSETQ. The CDR3 sequence is 14 residues long. The CDR3 DNA follows: TGCGCCAGCAGCTTTGGGACAGTCGTCGGGGAGCAGTACTTC. Translated: CASSFGTVVGEQYF.

This clonotype appeared many times. The CDR3 loop reads CASSQGNEQFF. The CDR3 region has the DNA TGTGCCAGCAGCCAAGGGAATGAGCAGTTCTTC. This chain uses TRBV4-2 with TRBJ2-1, with D uncertain. Trimming stripped 1 base from V and 7 bases from J, with 2 bases between. The CDR3 runs 11 residues. Germline-derived CDR1 and CDR2 are LGHNA and YNFKEQ.

The chain combines TRBV18 with TRBJ2-3, with D possibly being TRBD1 or TRBD2 (5 bases each). From germline, CDR1 is KGHSH and CDR2 LQKENI. This CDR3 region has 16 residues. V lost 0 bases, J lost 5 bases, and 15 bases lay in between. CDR3 loop: CASSPPDLGDRDTQYF. Written as DNA, the CDR3 is TGTGCCAGCTCACCACCGGATCTCGGGGACCGAGATACGCAGTATTTT.

The V gene is TRBV5-1, the J gene TRBJ2-2; D possibly corresponds to TRBD2 (6 bases). The CDR3 runs to 16 residues. Germline lookup yields CDR1 SGHRS and CDR2 YFSETQ. V gave up 2 bases and J gave up 7 bases, with 18 bases separating them. CDR3 sequence reads: CASSFARNPGDGELFF. The CDR3 coding sequence is TGCGCCAGCAGCTTTGCCCGAAATCCGGGAGACGGGGAGCTGTTTTTT.

The chain combines TRBV15 with TRBJ2-3; D perhaps matches TRBD2 (5 bases). Germline CDR1 reads LNHNV; CDR2 reads YYDKDF (reference sequence). V was cut by 2 bases and J by 3 bases, with 15 bases left in between. The CDR3 is made up of 16 amino acids. The DNA of the CDR3 is TGTGCCACCAGCAGAATCCCGGCCCCGGGGACAGATACGCAGTATTTT. Translating it yields CATSRIPAPGTDTQYF.

This clonotype was found a few times. The rearrangement uses TRBV6-2 or TRBV6-3 and TRBJ2-7; D unclear. The CDR3 has 13 residues. CDR1 MNHEY and CDR2 SVGEGT come from the germline V gene. V lost 2 bases and J 1 base, leaving 6 bases between the germline ends. The CDR3 spells CASSYRKSYEQYV. The CDR3 DNA is TGTGCCAGCAGTTACAGGAAGTCCTACGAGCAGTACGTC.

V gene TRBV6-5 combines with J gene TRBJ2-4; D call uncertain. This CDR3 region has 15 residues. V was shortened by 0 bases and J by 7 bases, with 13 bases between the two germline ends. CDR1 is MNHEY, CDR2 SVGAGI, per germline. CDR3 bases: TGTGCCAGCAGTTACTCTCCGTCTGATGTGAACATTCAGTACTTC. This translates into CASSYSPSDVNIQYF.

V usage is TRBV20-1 and J usage is TRBJ1-1; the D is unclear. Between the trimmed V and J ends, which lost 0 bases and 2 bases, there was a span of 10 bases. The CDR3 has 14 amino acids. The germline gives CDR1 DFQATT, CDR2 SNEGSKA (reference sequence). DNA for the CDR3: TGCAGTGCTAGAGATCTCCGGGGAAACACTGAAGCTTTCTTT. Its translation is CSARDLRGNTEAFF.

This chain uses TRBV10-1 with TRBJ2-5, with D unclear. From germline, CDR1 is WNHNN and CDR2 SYGVQD (reference sequence). Trimming pared 0 bases from V and 2 bases from J, leaving 13 bases between. The CDR3 spans 16 residues. The CDR3 DNA reads TGCGCCAGCAGTGAGTCGATGGGTCTGAATCAAGAGACCCAGTACTTC. Protein sequence: CASSESMGLNQETQYF.

The sample holds many counts of this clonotype. The chain recombines TRBV7-6 with TRBJ2-2; D gene ambiguous. This CDR3 is 12 amino acids long. Germline values: CDR1 SGHVS, CDR2 FNYEAQ. The V end lost 5 bases, the J end lost 7 bases, and 8 bases lay between the germline ends. DNA for the CDR3: TGTGCCAGCAGCCTGGACCTCGGGGAGCTGTTTTTT. Encoded protein: CASSLDLGELFF.

This clonotype was picked up many times. This chain uses TRBV5-1 with TRBJ2-2; tentative D call: TRBD1 (6 bases). V lost 4 bases and J 6 bases, leaving 10 bases between the germline ends. The CDR3 is 13 residues long. CDR1 is SGHRS and CDR2 is YFSETQ in the germline V gene. The CDR3 DNA reads as TGCGCCAGCAGCGCAACAGGGTCCGGGGAGCTGTTTTTT. Protein sequence: CASSATGSGELFF.

This clonotype turned up a few times. CDR3 residues: CASSPPLGGLNYGYTF. CDR3 nucleotide sequence: TGTGCCAGCAGCCCCCCGCTTGGGGGCTTGAACTATGGCTACACCTTC. V is TRBV3-1 and J is TRBJ1-2; a weak D match, TRBD1 (6 bases). CDR3 size: 16 residues. V lost 4 bases and J lost 2, with 17 bases in between. The V gene's germline CDR1 is LGHDT and CDR2 YNNKEL (reference sequence).

The chain couples TRBV2 to TRBJ1-6; the match to TRBD1 covers 8 bases. CDR1 and CDR2 (germline): SNHLY, FYNNEI. The CDR3 runs to 13 residues. Trimming removed 8 bases from V and 11 bases from J; junction bases left unmatched: 8. The CDR3 region is CASRDRGLTPLHF. CDR3 bases: TGTGCCAGCCGCGACAGGGGTTTGACACCCCTCCACTTT.

The chain is built from TRBV12-5 and TRBJ1-2; 7 bases are shared with TRBD1. The ends lost 7 bases at V and 4 bases at J; junction bases unmatched: 12. The germline gives CDR1 LGHNT, CDR2 FRNRAP. The CDR3 spans 15 residues. The CDR3 DNA is TGTGCTAGTGCCAGGGAGGCAGGGGGGATCTATGGCTACACCTTC. Translating gives CASAREAGGIYGYTF.

The chain joins TRBV6-5 to TRBJ2-1; TRBD2 agrees at 7 bases. CDR3 length: 16 amino acids. With V trimmed by 5 bases and J by 3 bases, 10 bases remained unmatched. The germline V gene encodes CDR1 MNHEY and CDR2 SVGAGI. The CDR3 region is CASSGQAGRVYNEQFF. For the CDR3, the DNA is TGTGCCAGCAGTGGCCAAGCGGGGAGAGTCTACAATGAGCAGTTCTTC.

This clonotype came up a few times. The V and J genes are TRBV20-1 and TRBJ2-7; TRBD1 is a possible D gene (6 bases). Germline V CDR1 and CDR2: DFQATT, SNEGSKA (reference sequence). V lost 0 bases, J lost 2 bases, and 14 bases lay in between. The CDR3 extends over 15 amino acids. The CDR3 protein is CSARDLGHNPYEQYF. The CDR3 bases are TGCAGTGCTAGAGATCTGGGACATAACCCCTACGAGCAGTACTTC.

The table lists this clonotype with a few counts. The chain combines TRBV9 with TRBJ1-6; D unresolved. Per the germline V gene, CDR1 is SGDLS and CDR2 is YYNGEE. V was clipped by 6 bases and J by 9 bases, with 13 bases between them. This CDR3 contains 13 residues. CDR3 loop: CASNPGWGSPLHF. The DNA of the CDR3 is TGTGCCAGCAACCCCGGGTGGGGTTCACCCCTCCACTTT.

This clonotype was detected ten times or more. The chain is built from TRBV5-6 and TRBJ2-5; D possibly corresponds to TRBD1 (6 bases). V lost 4 bases, J lost 1 base, and 11 bases lay in between. CDR1 is SGHDT and CDR2 is YYEEEE in the germline V gene. The CDR3 is made up of 14 amino acids. CDR3 in amino acids: CASSQRDTQETQYF. The CDR3 nucleotides read TGTGCCAGCAGCCAGAGGGACACCCAAGAGACCCAGTACTTC.

This clonotype occurred a few times. The CDR3 DNA follows: TGTGCCAGCAGCTTCCCGGAACTCAATGGCTACACCTTC. Protein product: CASSFPELNGYTF. The chain recombines TRBV7-3 with TRBJ1-2, with D unclear. This CDR3 is built from 13 residues. The V end was cut by 3 bases, the J end by 6 bases, with 11 bases between. Germline CDR1 is SGHTA and CDR2 is FQGTGA. The full variable domain, completed using reference TRBV7-3 and TRBJ1-2, is GAGVSQTPSNKVTEKGKYVELRCDPISGHTALYWYRQSLGQGPEFLIYFQGTGAADDSGLPNDRFFAVRPEGSVSTLKIQRTERGDSAVYLCASSFPELNGYTFGSGTRLTVV.

This clonotype was seen a handful of times. This chain uses TRBV11-2 with TRBJ2-5; D is tentatively TRBD1 or TRBD2 (6 bases each). The CDR3 spans 18 residues. Germline-derived CDR1 and CDR2 are SGHAT and FQNNGV. V lost 0 bases and J 1 base, leaving 18 bases between the germline ends. CDR3 residues: CASSLDWMGGYGQETQYF. For the CDR3, the DNA is TGTGCCAGCAGCTTAGATTGGATGGGGGGCTACGGCCAAGAGACCCAGTACTTC.

The V call is TRBV5-4, the J call TRBJ1-4, with TRBD1 matching over 10 bases. This CDR3 comprises 15 residues. Losses at the gene ends were 0 bases for V and 8 bases for J; bases not matched to a gene: 4. Germline V gene data show CDR1 as SGHNT and CDR2 as YYREEE (reference sequence). The CDR3 region is CASSLVGTGEEKLFF. CDR3 in DNA: TGTGCCAGCAGCTTGGTTGGGACAGGGGAAGAAAAACTGTTTTTT.

The chain uses TRBV7-9 and TRBJ1-2; TRBD1 is a possible D gene (5 bases). The ends were cut back, 7 bases at V and 7 bases at J, with 13 bases in the middle. The V gene's germline CDR1 is SEHNR and CDR2 FQNEAQ (reference sequence). The CDR3 spans 12 residues. This CDR3 is CASKGELGGYTF. CDR3 in DNA: TGTGCCAGCAAAGGGGAGTTGGGTGGCTACACCTTC. Drawing the rest from reference TRBV7-9 and TRBJ1-2, the complete variable domain is DTGVSQNPRHKITKRGQNVTFRCDPISEHNRLYWYRQTLGQGPEFLTYFQNEAQLEKSRLLSDRFSAERPKGSFSTLEIQRTEQGDSAMYLCASKGELGGYTFGSGTRLTVV.

The chain links TRBV18 to TRBJ2-1; D is perhaps TRBD2 (5 bases). The CDR3 has 13 residues. Germline V gene lookup returns CDR1 KGHSH and CDR2 LQKENI. V was clipped by 0 bases and J by 9 bases, with 9 bases between them. The CDR3 loop reads CASSPPGSGEQFF. CDR3 sequence (DNA): TGTGCCAGCTCACCACCAGGGAGTGGTGAGCAGTTCTTC.

This clonotype turned up a few times. This chain uses TRBV7-9 with TRBJ1-5; 9 nucleotides line up with TRBD1. The CDR3 has 15 residues. The ends lost 4 bases at V and 7 bases at J; junction bases unmatched: 8. Germline loops: CDR1 SEHNR, CDR2 FQNEAQ (reference sequence). This chain's CDR3 is CASSSTGGAGQPQHF. CDR3 DNA: TGTGCCAGCAGCTCCACAGGGGGCGCGGGGCAGCCCCAGCATTTT.

The rearrangement uses TRBV6-5 and TRBJ1-3, with D hard to call. Germline assignment: CDR1 MNHEY and CDR2 SVGAGI. The CDR3 consists of 16 residues. Trimming removed 0 bases at V and 0 bases at J, with 9 bases between. For the CDR3, the DNA is TGTGCCAGCAGTTACTCGCTAGGAGACTCTGGAAACACCATATATTTT. Translation gives CASSYSLGDSGNTIYF.

The V gene is TRBV29-1, the J gene TRBJ2-1, with 14 nucleotides matching TRBD2. Germline assignment: CDR1 SQVTM and CDR2 ANQGSEA. This CDR3 has 14 residues. Trimming cost V 4 bases and J 10 bases; bases outside gene matches: 6. The DNA of the CDR3 is TGCAGCGTTGCGACTAGCGGGGGGGCCCCAGAGCAGTTCTTC. Translating gives CSVATSGGAPEQFF.

V usage is TRBV5-1 and J usage is TRBJ2-2; D perhaps matches TRBD2 (5 bases). The germline V and J ends were trimmed by 7 bases and 3 bases, with 16 bases remaining between them. CDR3 length: 15 amino acids. Looked up from germline, CDR1 is SGHRS and CDR2 is YFSETQ. The CDR3 nucleotides are TGCGCCAGCTTTCCGGCTGCGGGCTACACCGGGGAGCTGTTTTTT. This codes for CASFPAAGYTGELFF.

The genes are TRBV15 and TRBJ2-1; D not certain. The CDR3 length is 11 residues. The V gene lost 3 bases and the J gene lost 13 bases, with 10 bases spanning the gap. Germline values: CDR1 LNHNV, CDR2 YYDKDF (reference sequence). CDR3 residues: CATSSTVDQFF. The CDR3 coding sequence is TGTGCCACCAGCAGTACGGTGGATCAGTTCTTC.